This TCR beta chain was sequenced in a study of regulatory T cells in long-lasting Graves disease. Ten or more counts support this clonotype. V lost 2 bases and J lost 2, with 9 bases in between. Germline V lookup: CDR1 GTSNPN, CDR2 SVGIG (reference sequence). This CDR3 has 13 residues. Documented time point: persistent/refractory GD, antithyroid drugs over 5 years with positive TRAb. Making the TCR library involved RNA that had been extracted from PBMCs. Construction of TCR beta libraries relied on iRepertoire HTBI primers and on Arm-PCR targeting CDR3 regions. One entry per CDR3 protein results from TCRdb running MiXCR on the multiplex PCR reads. The repertoire consists of some 300,000 distinct CDR3 sequences, with roughly 21% occurring once and the leading ten covering 45% to 70%.

Sample: peripheral blood mononuclear cells (PBMCs), taken when the disease was refractory, from a patient treated with antithyroid drugs. The chain recombines TRBV30 with TRBJ2-5; no clear D. The sequence was obtained from a female donor with Graves disease. The CDR3 here is CAWSLTEQETQYF. CDR3 sequence (DNA): TGTGCCTGGAGTTTGACGGAACAAGAGACCCAGTACTTC.